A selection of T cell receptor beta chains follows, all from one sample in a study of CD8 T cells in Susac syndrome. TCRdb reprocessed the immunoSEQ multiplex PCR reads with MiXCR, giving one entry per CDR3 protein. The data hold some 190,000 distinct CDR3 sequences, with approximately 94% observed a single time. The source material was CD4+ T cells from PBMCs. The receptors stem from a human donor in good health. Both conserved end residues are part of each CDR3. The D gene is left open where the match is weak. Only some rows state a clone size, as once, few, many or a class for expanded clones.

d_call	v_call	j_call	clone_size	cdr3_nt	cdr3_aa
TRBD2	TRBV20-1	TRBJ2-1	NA	TGCAGTGCTAGAGGGGGAGCGGGAGTCTCCAACAATGAGCAGTTCTTC	CSARGGAGVSNNEQFF
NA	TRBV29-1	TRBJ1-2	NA	TGCAGCGTTGAAGAACAGGGATATAATGGCTACACCTTC	CSVEEQGYNGYTF
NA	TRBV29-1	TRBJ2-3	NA	TGCAGCGTCGGAATATCAGATACGCAGTATTTT	CSVGISDTQYF
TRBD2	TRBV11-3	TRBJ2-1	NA	TGTGCCAGCAGCCTGGGGCTAGCGGCCACCTACAATGAGCAGTTCTTC	CASSLGLAATYNEQFF
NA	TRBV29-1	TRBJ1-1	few	TGCAGCGGGGAACAGGAGCACACTGAAGCTTTCTTT	CSGEQEHTEAFF
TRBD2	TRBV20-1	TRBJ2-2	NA	TGCAGCGGACTAGCGGGGAACACCGGGGAGCTGTTTTTT	CSGLAGNTGELFF
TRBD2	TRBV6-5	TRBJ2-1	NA	TGTGCCAGCAAAGTAGCGGGAGACCGAGAGCAGTTCTTC	CASKVAGDREQFF
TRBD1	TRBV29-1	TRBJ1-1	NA	TGCAGCGGGCGACAGGGGGCGAACACTGAAGCTTTCTTT	CSGRQGANTEAFF
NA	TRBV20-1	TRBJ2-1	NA	TGCAGTGTCGACCGCGGGCGCGGTGAGCAGTTCTTC	CSVDRGRGEQFF
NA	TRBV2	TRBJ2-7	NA	TGTGCCAGCAGTGATGGGGGAGGACGGAGCTCCTACGAGCAGTACTTC	CASSDGGGRSSYEQYF